What follows are 30 T cell receptor beta chains derived from one specimen sequenced in a study of T cells in Graves' hyperthyroidism and ophthalmopathy (dated by TCRdb to the late 2010s). The library was prepared using multiplex PCR. TCRdb lists the instrument as Illumina HiSeq 2000. Amplification of TCR beta CDR3 regions was carried out from RNA transcripts. The TCR CDR3 was subjected to a first round of RT-PCR using the HTBI primer set and the Qiagen OneStep RT-PCR kit. The public reads were quality trimmed at Q25 with fastp and then assembled into clones with MiXCR by TCRdb, keeping productive beta chains. Identical CDR3 proteins give one entry, which carries the most common genes and DNA. This sample lists hundreds of thousands of distinct CDR3 sequences; around 46% were detected once. The top ten clonotypes cover 6.5% to 9% of the sample. The specimen sequenced was peripheral blood or thyroid tissue (not recorded which). These receptors all come from a woman aged 18-29 years with Graves' hyperthyroidism. Donor details come from another sample of the same person, matched by shared clones.

This clonotype has only a few counts. A read error may explain this, as a much larger clone is one base away. The rearrangement links TRBV7-7 to TRBJ2-5; no clear D gene. The CDR3 loop spans 14 amino acids. Trimming took 5 bases from V and 7 from J, leaving 17 bases between them. The germline V gene encodes CDR1 SSHAT and CDR2 FNYEAQ (reference sequence). This CDR3 reads CASSPEVGFVTQYF. The CDR3 DNA sequence: TGTGCCAGCAGCCCAGAAGTGGGATTTGTGACCCAGTACTTC.

The chain combines TRBV7-9 with TRBJ1-6, with TRBD1 matching 8 bases. The germline gives CDR1 SEHNR, CDR2 FQNEAQ (reference sequence). The CDR3 is 15 residues long. Germline trimming cut 5 bases from V and 6 bases from J; bases unmatched to any gene: 6. DNA for the CDR3: TGTGCCAGCAGCCTCCAGGACAGGGTTAATTCACCCCTCCACTTT. This encodes CASSLQDRVNSPLHF.

V usage is TRBV29-1 and J usage is TRBJ1-5; D possibly corresponds to TRBD1 (5 bases). CDR1 and CDR2 from the germline V gene are SQVTM and ANQGSEA. Trimming cost V 3 bases and J 6 bases, with 18 bases left between them. The CDR3 is 15 residues long. CDR3 loop: CSVEENGAGSQPQHF. In nucleotides, the CDR3 is TGCAGCGTTGAGGAGAACGGGGCAGGGAGTCAGCCCCAGCATTTT.

The rearrangement joins TRBV7-6 to TRBJ2-2; no firm D call. V lost 1 base and J lost 8, with 8 bases in between. CDR1 is SGHVS, CDR2 FNYEAQ, per germline. The length of the CDR3 is 13 residues. As DNA, the CDR3 is TGTGCCAGCAGCTTAGACCGAAGGGGGGAGCTGTTTTTT. Amino acids: CASSLDRRGELFF. Together with reference TRBV7-6 and TRBJ2-2, the CDR3 gives the full variable domain: GAGVSQSPRYKVTKRGQDVALRCDPISGHVSLYWYRQALGQGPEFLTYFNYEAQQDKSGLPNDRFSAERPEGSISTLTIQRTEQRDSAMYRCASSLDRRGELFFGEGSRLTVL.

This rearrangement joins TRBV12-3 or TRBV12-4 to TRBJ2-5, with D perhaps TRBD1 (6 bases). V shed 5 bases and J shed 5 bases, with 18 bases lying between them. CDR3 length: 15 residues. Here the CDR3 DNA reads TGTGCCAGCAGTATTTGGGTCAGGGGCGTGGAGACCCAGTACTTC. Amino acids: CASSIWVRGVETQYF.

The chain employs TRBV25-1 and TRBJ1-6; tentatively, D is TRBD1 (5 bases). Trimming took 9 bases from V and 4 from J, leaving 10 bases between them. The CDR3 contains 13 residues. The germline gives CDR1 MGHDK, CDR2 SYGVNS. The CDR3 region has the DNA TGTGCCAGGACAGCGGGATATAATTCACCCCTCCACTTT. This sequence encodes CARTAGYNSPLHF. The full variable domain, its missing parts supplied by reference TRBV25-1 and TRBJ1-6, is EADIYQTPRYLVIGTGKKITLECSQTMGHDKMYWYQQDPGMELHLIHYSYGVNSTEKGDLSSESTVSRIRTEHFPLTLESARPSHTSQYLCARTAGYNSPLHFGNGTRLTVT.

The table lists this clonotype with a count of one. The genes are TRBV20-1 and TRBJ1-4; 7 nucleotides line up with TRBD1. Trimming took 4 bases from V and 7 from J; bases not matched to a gene: 9. This CDR3 has 14 amino acids. Germline CDR1 and CDR2: DFQATT and SNEGSKA (reference sequence). CDR3: CSANWTGIFEKLFF. For the CDR3, the DNA is TGCAGTGCTAATTGGACAGGCATATTTGAAAAACTGTTTTTT.

The chain combines TRBV15 with TRBJ1-2, with D perhaps matching TRBD1 (5 bases). This CDR3 spans 14 amino acids. Trimming left V 5 bases short and J 7 bases short, with 17 bases between. CDR1 is LNHNV and CDR2 is YYDKDF in the germline V gene (reference sequence). For the CDR3, the DNA is TGTGCCACCAGCGGAGGTGCGGCAGGGAGTGGCTACACCTTC. The encoded protein is CATSGGAAGSGYTF.

The V call is TRBV19, the J call TRBJ1-1; 8 nucleotides match TRBD1. Germline CDR1 LNHDA, CDR2 SQIVND (reference sequence). V lost 4 bases to trimming and J lost 4 bases; unmatched junction nucleotides: 14. This CDR3 spans 17 amino acids. This CDR3 reads CASSTHYGYTGGTEAFF. The CDR3 DNA is TGTGCCAGTAGTACCCATTACGGATATACAGGGGGCACTGAAGCTTTCTTT.

Worth noting for this clonotype: The conserved phenylalanine or tryptophan normally closing the CDR3 is absent here, so this likely arose from a read error. The CDR3 nucleotides are TGCGCCAGCAGCTCGGGACAGGTGGGACTCGGCCGGTACCAAGAGACCCAGTACTCC. This translates into CASSSGQVGLGRYQETQYS. The rearrangement joins TRBV10-2 to TRBJ2-5; 8 bases align to TRBD1. The CDR3 has 19 residues. Germline-derived CDR1 and CDR2 are WSHSY and SAAADI. The ends lost 6 bases at V and 0 bases at J; junction bases unmatched: 18.

The chain combines TRBV7-8 with TRBJ1-6, with TRBD1 as a possible D gene (6 bases). V was clipped by 5 bases and J by 7 bases, with 15 bases between them. Germline values: CDR1 SGHVS, CDR2 FQNEAQ. The CDR3 loop spans 15 amino acids. The CDR3 DNA sequence: TGTGCCAGCAGCACCCTGACAGGAAGGAATTCACCCCTCCACTTT. Amino acids: CASSTLTGRNSPLHF.

The gene calls are TRBV7-9 and TRBJ2-7; 9 positions match TRBD2. The CDR3 loop spans 14 amino acids. From germline, CDR1 is SEHNR and CDR2 FQNEAQ (reference sequence). Germline trimming cut 10 bases from V and 3 bases from J; bases unmatched to any gene: 10. The CDR3, as DNA: TGTGCCACCGCTAGCGGGGCGTCCCACTACGAGCAGTACTTC. This sequence encodes CATASGASHYEQYF.

The CDR3 here is CSARDTRLVAETQYF. The CDR3 DNA sequence: TGCAGTGCTAGAGATACGAGACTAGTAGCAGAGACCCAGTACTTC. The V and J genes are TRBV20-1 and TRBJ2-5; TRBD2 might be the D (6 bases). Trimming shortened V by 0 bases and J by 4 bases, and 15 bases separated the two germline ends. CDR3 size: 15 residues. CDR1 is DFQATT and CDR2 is SNEGSKA in the germline V gene (reference sequence).

The rearrangement uses TRBV11-1 and TRBJ1-2; 7 nucleotides agree with TRBD1. CDR1 SGHAT and CDR2 FQDESV come from the germline V gene (reference sequence). The V gene end was trimmed by 0 bases and the J gene end by 8 bases; junction bases not matched to a gene: 6. The CDR3 covers 14 residues. CDR3 loop: CASSLARQGDGYTF. CDR3 sequence (DNA): TGTGCCAGCAGCTTAGCTCGGCAGGGGGACGGCTACACCTTC.

The chain joins TRBV25-1 to TRBJ1-3, with D uncertain. The length of the CDR3 is 14 residues. Germline V gene lookup returns CDR1 MGHDK and CDR2 SYGVNS. The V end lost 5 bases, the J end lost 5 bases, and 13 bases lay between the germline ends. For the CDR3, the DNA is TGTGCCAGCAGTTCTTTCCGGAGGAGAAACACCATATATTTT. This translates into CASSSFRRRNTIYF. Using reference TRBV25-1 and TRBJ1-3 for the parts outside the CDR3, the full variable domain is EADIYQTPRYLVIGTGKKITLECSQTMGHDKMYWYQQDPGMELHLIHYSYGVNSTEKGDLSSESTVSRIRTEHFPLTLESARPSHTSQYLCASSSFRRRNTIYFGEGSWLTVV.

This clonotype was recorded many times. CDR3 protein: CASSLAGLYEQYF. The DNA for the CDR3 is TGTGCCAGCAGCTTGGCGGGACTATACGAGCAGTACTTC. The chain joins TRBV7-9 to TRBJ2-7, with 7 bases that match TRBD2. Germline-derived CDR1 and CDR2 are SEHNR and FQNEAQ (reference sequence). The J segment lost 4 bases and the V segment lost 3 bases, leaving 3 bases of the junction unmatched. The CDR3 runs to 13 residues.

The chain uses TRBV20-1 and TRBJ1-2; the D is unclear. Trimming pared 1 base from V and 2 bases from J, leaving 5 bases between. CDR3 length: 12 amino acids. CDR1 and CDR2 from the germline V gene are DFQATT and SNEGSKA (reference sequence). DNA of the CDR3: TGCAGTGCTAGAGTAGAGAACTATGGCTACACCTTC. Amino acid sequence: CSARVENYGYTF.

This clonotype was recorded at least ten times. The V call is TRBV9, the J call TRBJ1-6, with D possibly matching TRBD1 (6 bases). This CDR3 is 15 amino acids long. Trimming stripped 0 bases from V and 9 bases from J, with 13 bases between. Looked up from germline, CDR1 is SGDLS and CDR2 is YYNGEE. The CDR3 region has the DNA TGTGCCAGCAGCGTAGAAGGGGGGACGGGTTCACCCCTCCACTTT. Its protein product is CASSVEGGTGSPLHF.

The chain couples TRBV24-1 to TRBJ2-1; D uncertain. The germline gives CDR1 KGHDR, CDR2 SFDVKD. The CDR3 is 11 amino acids. Trimming removed 5 bases at V and 8 bases at J, with 6 bases between. For the CDR3, the DNA is TGTGCCACCAGTGCCGGGTATGAGCAGTTCTTC. Protein sequence: CATSAGYEQFF.

There are many counts of this clonotype. For the CDR3, the DNA is TGTGCCATCAGTGACTCCGGGGGCGGGGAGACCCAGTACTTC. It encodes CAISDSGGGETQYF. The chain couples TRBV10-3 to TRBJ2-5; D tentatively fits TRBD1 or TRBD2 (6 bases each). In germline, CDR1 is ENHRY, CDR2 SYGVKD. Deletions cut 3 bases from V and 5 bases from J, with 13 bases between. The CDR3 loop spans 14 amino acids.

J is TRBJ1-3 and V is TRBV29-1, with unresolved D. CDR1 SQVTM and CDR2 ANQGSEA come from the germline V gene. The CDR3 is 13 residues long. Trimming took off 6 bases at V and 1 base at J, with 10 bases between the two ends. The CDR3 is CSVTSVSGNTIYF. CDR3 coding DNA: TGCAGCGTGACTAGCGTTTCTGGAAACACCATATATTTT.

This clonotype was seen repeatedly, ten times or more. The chain couples TRBV2 to TRBJ1-1, with D possibly matching TRBD1 (6 bases). Germline-derived CDR1 and CDR2 are SNHLY and FYNNEI. V lost 7 bases and J lost 4, with 19 bases in between. The CDR3 extends over 15 amino acids. CDR3 in DNA: TGTGCCAGCACCACCCGAACAGGGTACGGCACTGAAGCTTTCTTT. It codes for CASTTRTGYGTEAFF.

The gene calls are TRBV19 and TRBJ1-5; 9 bases are a match to TRBD1. V was clipped by 7 bases and J by 6 bases; unmatched bases: 16. CDR1 is LNHDA, CDR2 SQIVND, per germline (reference sequence). The length of the CDR3 is 17 residues. In DNA, the CDR3 is TGTGCCAGTAAGTCGGGACAGGGAATTTATAGAGGTCAGCCCCAGCATTTT. Translating gives CASKSGQGIYRGQPQHF.

The chain employs TRBV10-2 and TRBJ2-7, with 10 bases lining up with TRBD2. Germline lookup yields CDR1 WSHSY and CDR2 SAAADI. The V and J ends lost 9 bases and 3 bases, in that order; junction bases with no gene match: 8. The CDR3 sequence is 14 residues long. This CDR3 is CASQRTSGDYEQYF. Here the CDR3 DNA reads TGCGCCAGTCAAAGGACTAGCGGTGACTACGAGCAGTACTTC.

V usage is TRBV7-9 and J usage is TRBJ1-1, with D possibly being TRBD1 (6 bases). This CDR3 comprises 15 residues. The germline gives CDR1 SEHNR, CDR2 FQNEAQ (reference sequence). Deletions cut 5 bases from V and 2 bases from J, with 15 bases between. The DNA of the CDR3 is TGTGCCAGCAGCCCTAATACAGGGTTCAACACTGAAGCTTTCTTT. Amino acids: CASSPNTGFNTEAFF.

This clonotype showed up many times. The gene calls are TRBV10-3 and TRBJ1-2, with 7 bases lining up with TRBD1. In germline, CDR1 is ENHRY, CDR2 SYGVKD. J lost 2 bases, V lost 7 bases, and 4 bases had no gene match. CDR3 length equals 13 residues. The chain's CDR3 is CAITTGENYGYTF. The CDR3 nucleotides read TGTGCCATCACAACAGGGGAGAACTATGGCTACACCTTC.

In its sample, this clonotype was seen a few times. The gene calls are TRBV19 and TRBJ2-5; TRBD2 matches at 12 bases. The germline CDR1 and CDR2 sequences are LNHDA and SQIVND (reference sequence). The trim removed 4 bases at V and 1 base at J, leaving 7 bases unmatched. CDR3 length: 17 residues. CDR3 in DNA: TGTGCCAGTAGTACCCAGACTAGCGGGAGCTTCCAAGAGACCCAGTACTTC. Translating gives CASSTQTSGSFQETQYF.

This clonotype was observed many times. This chain uses TRBV7-9 with TRBJ1-2; the D gene is possibly TRBD1 (6 bases). In germline, CDR1 is SEHNR, CDR2 FQNEAQ (reference sequence). The CDR3 extends over 11 amino acids. Trimming removed 0 bases from V and 14 bases from J, with 10 bases in between. CDR3 sequence: CASSLADRKTF. CDR3 coding DNA: TGTGCCAGCAGCTTAGCGGACAGAAAGACCTTC.

To note about this clonotype: One end of the junction does not line up with germline, which may come from a read error. V gene TRBV4-2 combines with J gene TRBJ2-2; D gene unclear. In germline, CDR1 is LGHNA, CDR2 YNFKEQ. CDR3 size: 14 residues. CDR3 coding DNA: TGTACCAGCAGCCAAGGCAAGAACACCGGGGAGCTGTTTTTT. Translating gives CTSSQGKNTGELFF.

This clonotype was observed once. The chain joins TRBV10-1 to TRBJ1-5; tentative D call: TRBD1 (5 bases). Trimming pared 4 bases from V and 2 bases from J, leaving 9 bases between. This CDR3 is 14 amino acids long. CDR1 and CDR2 (germline): WNHNN, SYGVQD (reference sequence). CDR3 DNA sequence: TGCGCCAGCAGTGTGGGACGTCGCAATCAGCCCCAGCATTTT. It codes for CASSVGRRNQPQHF.